This T cell receptor (beta chain) was identified in a study of T-cell reconstitution after alpha-beta-depleted transplantation in children. The CDR3 totals 16 residues. The germline V gene has CDR1 MNHEY and CDR2 SVGAGI. J gave up 5 bases and V 4 bases, and 12 bases lay outside the gene matches. In this sample, this clonotype turned up many times. A library of TCRbeta sequences, prepared with unique molecular identifiers, was generated. TCRdb re-called the PCR reads through MiXCR, storing one row per CDR3 protein. The sample has approximately 240,000 distinct CDR3 sequences, 9% to 10% seen once. The genes are TRBV6-5 and TRBJ2-5; 8 positions agree with TRBD1. The sequencing here drew on PBMCs from the stem cell graft donor, taken from the stem cell graft. The sequence derives from a human donor who donated a stem cell graft to a child with SCID. Here the CDR3 reads CASSLSSDRASETQYF. CDR3 nucleotides: TGTGCCAGCAGTTTATCCTCGGACAGGGCCAGTGAGACCCAGTACTTC.